These 23 T cell receptor beta chains were all obtained from the same sample, sequenced in a study of blood T cell repertoires in COVID-19. Clones were read by immunoSEQ multiplex PCR, and TCRdb kept only the in-frame ones, dropping some. The sample consists of approximately 480,000 clones, around 87% of them appearing once. The source material was PBMCs or T cells enriched from blood (not recorded which). Receptor source: a woman between 18 and 30 years old who had recovered from COVID-19.

This rearrangement joins TRBV6-5 to TRBJ1-1; D unclear. The germline V and J ends were trimmed by 7 bases and 6 bases, with 6 bases remaining between them. Per the germline V gene, CDR1 is MNHEY and CDR2 is SVGAGI. The CDR3 loop spans 10 amino acids. CDR3 region: CASNPSEAFF. The CDR3 nucleotides read TGTGCCAGCAATCCGTCTGAAGCTTTCTTT.

The sample holds one count of this clone. CDR3 in DNA: TGCGCCAGCAGCTTGGAACAGGGCCCTGAAGCTTTCTTT. Encoded protein: CASSLEQGPEAFF. The gene calls are TRBV5-1 and TRBJ1-1; D is possibly TRBD1 (6 bases). Trimming took 0 bases from V and 6 from J, leaving 9 bases between them. Germline V gene lookup returns CDR1 SGHRS and CDR2 YFSETQ. The length of the CDR3 is 13 residues.

The J gene is TRBJ1-2, the V gene TRBV5-1; TRBD1 matches 9 bases. Germline V CDR1 and CDR2: SGHRS, YFSETQ. V gave up 4 bases and J gave up 3 bases; unmatched junction bases: 7. The CDR3 is 15 residues long. This CDR3 is CASSDTGGADYGYTF. CDR3 nucleotides: TGCGCCAGCAGCGATACAGGGGGCGCGGACTATGGCTACACCTTC.

The chain joins TRBV7-9 to TRBJ2-5; TRBD1 matches at 10 bases. The V gene end was trimmed by 8 bases and the J gene end by 1 base; junction bases not matched to a gene: 4. CDR3 length equals 14 residues. The germline CDR1 and CDR2 sequences are SEHNR and FQNEAQ (reference sequence). The CDR3 region is CASGGQGSQETQYF. The CDR3 DNA follows: TGTGCCAGCGGGGGACAGGGGTCCCAAGAGACCCAGTACTTC.

This CDR3 is CASSPELAGANVLTF. The CDR3 nucleotides read TGTGCCAGCAGCCCCGAGTTGGCTGGGGCCAACGTCCTGACTTTC. The V call is TRBV6-5, the J call TRBJ2-6; D gene ambiguous. This CDR3 has 15 residues. V was pared by 6 bases and J by 2 bases, with 11 bases between. In germline, CDR1 is MNHEY, CDR2 SVGAGI.

This clone was counted a single time. This chain connects TRBV7-3 to TRBJ2-1; 10 bases agree with TRBD1. CDR1 is SGHTA and CDR2 is FQGTGA in the germline V gene. J gave up 10 bases and V 1 base, and 1 base lay outside the gene matches. The CDR3 is 13 residues long. In nucleotides, the CDR3 is TGTGCCAGCAGCTTAAGGGACAGGGGAGAGCAGTTCTTC. It translates to CASSLRDRGEQFF.

The chain carries TRBV25-1 and TRBJ2-7, with D maybe TRBD1 (5 bases). CDR1 is MGHDK, CDR2 SYGVNS, per germline. The CDR3 covers 15 residues. V gave up 3 bases and J gave up 5 bases, with 17 bases separating them. In DNA, the CDR3 is TGTGCCAGCAGTGATAAGGGGAACTGGATTGACGAGCAGTACTTC. Amino acid sequence: CASSDKGNWIDEQYF.

This chain links TRBV30 with TRBJ2-5; D remains unclear. This CDR3 region has 13 residues. Trimming removed 2 bases from V and 3 bases from J, with 10 bases in between. Germline lookup yields CDR1 GTSNPN and CDR2 SVGIG (reference sequence). As DNA, the CDR3 is TGTGCCTGGAGTTACGGTGGAGAAGAGACCCAGTACTTC. As protein: CAWSYGGEETQYF. Using reference TRBV30 and TRBJ2-5 for the parts outside the CDR3, the full variable domain is SQTIHQWPATLVQPVGSPLSLECTVEGTSNPNLYWYRQAAGRGLQLLFYSVGIGQISSEVPQNLSASRPQDRQFILSSKKLLLSDSGFYLCAWSYGGEETQYFGPGTRLLVL.

This clone was counted only a few times. The DNA is left out, because the CDR3 cannot be placed on it with certainty; the CDR3 is given as TCRdb lists it. The chain links TRBV5-1 to TRBJ1-2; the D call TRBD1 from the table was never checked on the DNA. The length of the CDR3 is 15 amino acids, counting both ends. Germline loops: CDR1 SGHRS, CDR2 YFSETQ. CDR3 loop: CALRDLQGSVYGCTF.

The chain has TRBV27 and TRBJ1-6, with TRBD1 as a possible D gene (6 bases). The CDR3 runs to 13 residues. Trimming took off 11 bases at V and 9 bases at J, with 17 bases between the two ends. CDR1 MNHEY and CDR2 SMNVEV come from the germline V gene (reference sequence). CDR3 nucleotide sequence: TGTGCCTCTACGACGGGGGGCCTTTCACCCCTCCACTTT. It encodes CASTTGGLSPLHF.

The chain is built from TRBV5-1 and TRBJ2-3; 9 positions match TRBD2. The CDR3 consists of 15 residues. Germline V gives CDR1 SGHRS, CDR2 YFSETQ. With 6 bases clipped from V and 2 bases from J, the junction kept 7 bases outside the gene matches. The CDR3 region has the DNA TGCGCCAGCACCCGCGGGGGGGCAGACACAGATACGCAGTATTTT. This gives the protein CASTRGGADTDTQYF.

This clone came up a few times. The chain combines TRBV30 with TRBJ1-1; tentative D call: TRBD1 (5 bases). V lost 3 bases and J 0 bases, leaving 14 bases between the germline ends. CDR3 length: 15 residues. CDR1 and CDR2 from the germline V gene are GTSNPN and SVGIG (reference sequence). The CDR3 protein is CAWRGAGPMNTEAFF. For the CDR3, the DNA is TGTGCCTGGAGAGGGGCAGGGCCGATGAACACTGAAGCTTTCTTT.

This clone showed up just once. The V call is TRBV27, the J call TRBJ1-2, with a possible D match to TRBD1 (6 bases). The germline V and J ends were trimmed by 9 bases and 7 bases, with 24 bases remaining between them. Germline V CDR1 and CDR2: MNHEY, SMNVEV (reference sequence). CDR3 length equals 15 residues. This chain's CDR3 is CASWERGRGASGYTF. CDR3 bases: TGTGCCAGTTGGGAGAGGGGCAGGGGAGCGTCTGGCTACACCTTC.

This clone was picked up one time. The gene calls are TRBV5-1 and TRBJ2-5, with 8 bases matching TRBD1. The CDR3 runs to 17 residues. Germline CDR1 is SGHRS and CDR2 is YFSETQ. V shed 4 bases and J 9 bases; nucleotides not matched to a gene: 20. The CDR3 DNA follows: TGCGCCAGCAGCCCTTTTTGGACAGGGATCGACCCGGAGTCCCAGTACTTC. Translating gives CASSPFWTGIDPESQYF.

The gene calls are TRBV5-1 and TRBJ1-2, with unresolved D. Germline loops: CDR1 SGHRS, CDR2 YFSETQ. Trimming shortened V by 2 bases and J by 6 bases, and 14 bases separated the two germline ends. The CDR3 length is 14 residues. The CDR3 DNA follows: TGCGCCAGCAGCTTTACCGTTGGGCTGGATGGCTACACCTTC. Amino acids: CASSFTVGLDGYTF.

V gene TRBV27 combines with J gene TRBJ1-3; 9 bases match TRBD1. This CDR3 is 16 amino acids long. The germline V gene encodes CDR1 MNHEY and CDR2 SMNVEV (reference sequence). Losses at the gene ends were 6 bases for V and 0 bases for J; bases not matched to a gene: 6. CDR3 sequence: CASRTYRGRSGNTIYF. For the CDR3, the DNA is TGTGCCAGCAGGACGTACAGGGGGCGCTCTGGAAACACCATATATTTT.

J is TRBJ1-2 and V is TRBV6-5, with D possibly TRBD1 on 6 matching bases. CDR1 and CDR2 from the germline V gene are MNHEY and SVGAGI. The CDR3 is 13 amino acids. V dropped 8 bases and J dropped 9 bases, with 19 bases sitting between them. This CDR3 reads CASVTGRIRSYTF. DNA of the CDR3: TGTGCCAGCGTAACAGGGAGAATTAGGAGCTACACCTTC.

The V call is TRBV7-2, the J call TRBJ1-6; D is possibly TRBD1 (6 bases). The CDR3 sequence is 14 residues long. Germline V gene data show CDR1 as SGHTA and CDR2 as FQGNSA. Deletions cut 2 bases from V and 8 bases from J, with 10 bases between. The CDR3 DNA reads as TGTGCCAGCAGCTTAAGGGGGACGGATTCACCCCTCCACTTT. This encodes CASSLRGTDSPLHF.

The chain employs TRBV10-2 and TRBJ1-3; no clear D gene. With 8 bases removed from V and 1 base from J, the gap between germline ends came to 6 bases. The CDR3 sequence is 12 residues long. Germline CDR1 is WSHSY and CDR2 is SAAADI. The CDR3 spells CASRFSGNTIYF. CDR3 DNA: TGCGCCAGCCGGTTTTCTGGAAACACCATATATTTT.

In its sample, this clone was seen a few times. The chain links TRBV6-1 to TRBJ1-3; 8 nucleotides agree with TRBD1. The CDR3 runs 16 residues. Trimming at V came to 2 bases and at J to 0 bases, leaving 3 bases not matched to a gene. Germline CDR1 and CDR2: MNHNS and SASEGT. CDR3 region: CASSEQGAHSGNTIYF. The CDR3 DNA reads TGTGCCAGCAGTGAACAGGGGGCCCACTCTGGAAACACCATATATTTT.

The rearrangement links TRBV19 to TRBJ1-2; a possible D gene is TRBD1 (5 bases). CDR1 is LNHDA, CDR2 SQIVND, per germline (reference sequence). The CDR3 consists of 15 residues. The V and J ends lost 5 bases and 4 bases respectively, with 17 bases between them. In DNA, the CDR3 is TGTGCCAGTAGTCTGTCCTTGGGACTGACCTATGGCTACACCTTC. Its translation: CASSLSLGLTYGYTF.

The CDR3 bases are TGTGCCAGCACCCCAGGGGGCAGAGAAACCGGGGAGCTGTTTTTT. This codes for CASTPGGRETGELFF. This chain links TRBV28 with TRBJ2-2; 8 positions agree with TRBD1. The CDR3 is 15 amino acids. Germline CDR1 and CDR2: MDHEN and SYDVKM. The J segment lost 5 bases and the V segment lost 7 bases, leaving 9 bases of the junction unmatched.

The J gene is TRBJ2-1, the V gene TRBV2; the match to TRBD1 covers 11 bases. V lost 7 bases to trimming and J lost 6 bases; unmatched junction nucleotides: 11. The CDR3 covers 16 residues. Germline V CDR1 and CDR2: SNHLY, FYNNEI. The CDR3 loop is CASITPYGTGGNEQFF. The CDR3 bases are TGTGCCAGCATTACCCCCTACGGGACAGGGGGCAATGAGCAGTTCTTC. Full variable domain (missing parts from reference TRBV2 and TRBJ2-1): EPEVTQTPSHQVTQMGQEVILRCVPISNHLYFYWYRQILGQKVEFLVSFYNNEISEKSEIFDDQFSVERPDGSNFTLKIRSTKLEDSAMYFCASITPYGTGGNEQFFGPGTRLTVL.